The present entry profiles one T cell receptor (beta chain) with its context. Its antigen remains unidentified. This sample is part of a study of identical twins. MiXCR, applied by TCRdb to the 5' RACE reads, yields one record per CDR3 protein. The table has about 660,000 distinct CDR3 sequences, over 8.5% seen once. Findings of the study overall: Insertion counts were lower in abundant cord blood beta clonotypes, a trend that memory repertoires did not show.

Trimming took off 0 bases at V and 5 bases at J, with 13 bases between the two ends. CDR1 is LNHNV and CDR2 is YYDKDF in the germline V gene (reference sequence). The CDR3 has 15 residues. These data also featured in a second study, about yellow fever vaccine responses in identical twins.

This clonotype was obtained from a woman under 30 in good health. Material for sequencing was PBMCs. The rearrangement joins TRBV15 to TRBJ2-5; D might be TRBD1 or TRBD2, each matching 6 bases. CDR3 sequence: CATSRDRGPRETQYF. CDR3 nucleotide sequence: TGTGCCACCAGCAGAGATCGGGGGCCCCGGGAGACCCAGTACTTC.